This entry concerns a single T cell receptor beta chain. Its antigen is not identified. Those who donated were healthy HIV-negative adults, with no recent acute infections or vaccinations reported. Splitting of each subset's genomic DNA was done evenly across several immunoSEQ plates. Every unsorted PBMC PCR replicate was loaded with around 270 ng DNA, tens of thousands of T cell genomes. Sequencing used immunoSEQ multiplex PCR; TCRdb keeps in-frame clones, though not all of them. The data show hundreds of thousands of clones, around 77% seen once. The data were obtained in a study of shared clonotypes between healthy human individuals. Study-wide results and limits: A small donor pool kept down the genetic and exposure-history diversity that was represented.

V gave up 0 bases and J gave up 7 bases; unmatched junction bases: 3. In germline, CDR1 is SGDLS, CDR2 YYNGEE. The CDR3 has 14 amino acids. Source material: PBMCs. The V gene is TRBV9, the J gene TRBJ1-5; TRBD1 aligns across 8 bases. The sequence was collected from a woman in her thirties or forties in good health. Some clones in this sample may be carry-over from other donors' samples. This chain's CDR3 is CASSVGQGTQPQHF. The CDR3 DNA follows: TGTGCCAGCAGCGTAGGACAGGGGACCCAGCCCCAGCATTTT.